This section outlines one T cell receptor (beta chain) sequence together with its context. Its antigen is still unknown. This sample is drawn from a study of molecular identifiers for immune sequencing clone quantification. Whole-study context: Replicates involved a five-way split of RNA from approximately 20,000 or 100,000 naive CD8 cells, with sequencing of four. Points from the study as a whole: Clones of above 20 RNA copies carried over 97% of effector molecules; in naive cells they carried under 1%. Among some 1.1 million naive cells, spiked Jurkat TCR RNA from a single cell was reportedly detectable.

MiXCR, run by TCRdb on the PCR reads, gives a single entry per CDR3 protein. The data show under 800,000 distinct CDR3 sequences, 25% seen once. V trimming: 0 bases; J trimming: 2 bases; junction bases outside the gene matches: 7. This CDR3 is 17 amino acids long. V usage is TRBV12-3 or TRBV12-4 and J usage is TRBJ2-3, with TRBD1 matching 8 bases. The sequence derives from a human donor in good health. Some libraries in this study had Jurkat cell RNA spiked in. Sequencing was carried out using naive CD8+ T cells from blood, with Jurkat cell RNA spiked in. Subset here: FACS-sorted CD8+CD4-CCR7+CD45RA+ naive T cells. The CDR3 protein is CASSLALGQGPTDTQYF. CDR3 bases: TGTGCCAGCAGTTTAGCGCTAGGACAGGGCCCCACAGATACGCAGTATTTT.